The 17 T cell receptor beta chains below were found in one sample sequenced in a study of T cells in Graves' hyperthyroidism and ophthalmopathy. The TCR beta CDR3 regions underwent amplification using RNA transcripts as the source. A set of HTBI primers served as the primers for a first-round RT-PCR of the TCR CDR3. Via MiXCR, TCRdb re-called the multiplex PCR reads, giving one row per CDR3 protein. Altogether approximately 400,000 distinct CDR3 sequences are present, over 15% being singletons, with the ten largest covering around 3.6%. The source material was blood. These receptors were obtained from a woman aged 18-30 years with Graves' hyperthyroidism.

About this clonotype itself: The CDR3 end shows no conserved phenylalanine or tryptophan, and so a read error is likely. The V gene is TRBV6-4, the J gene TRBJ1-1; a weak D match, TRBD1 (6 bases). V lost 4 bases and J 1 base, leaving 10 bases between the germline ends. The CDR3 covers 14 residues. CDR1 and CDR2 from the germline V gene are MRHNA and SNTAGT. CDR3 loop: CASSARQENTEAFV. The CDR3 coding sequence is TGTGCCAGCAGTGCCAGACAGGAGAACACTGAAGCTTTCGTT.

The gene calls are TRBV12-3 or TRBV12-4 and TRBJ1-1, with no clear D. V was cut by 3 bases and J by 5 bases, with 13 bases left in between. The CDR3 spans 14 residues. The CDR3 region is CASSFGRLRTEAFF. The CDR3 DNA follows: TGTGCCAGCAGTTTTGGCAGGTTACGTACTGAAGCTTTCTTT.

This clonotype was seen repeatedly, ten times or more. The rearrangement uses TRBV15 and TRBJ2-5, with a tentative D call TRBD1 (5 bases). Germline loops: CDR1 LNHNV, CDR2 YYDKDF (reference sequence). CDR3 length: 13 residues. V shed 3 bases and J shed 3 bases, with 8 bases lying between them. Written as DNA, the CDR3 is TGTGCCACCAGCAGTGCAGGGAAAGAGACCCAGTACTTC. It translates to CATSSAGKETQYF.

This clonotype was seen repeatedly, ten times or more. V usage is TRBV6-1 and J usage is TRBJ2-7; 10 bases are shared with TRBD2. The CDR3 spans 14 residues. Trimming cost V 5 bases and J 5 bases; bases outside gene matches: 6. CDR1 MNHNS and CDR2 SASEGT come from the germline V gene. The CDR3 coding sequence is TGTGCCAGCAGTCCTCCGGGACTAGCGCACGAGCAGTACTTC. Its protein product is CASSPPGLAHEQYF.

The chain uses TRBV7-9 and TRBJ1-1, with D possibly being TRBD1 (6 bases). From germline, CDR1 is SEHNR and CDR2 FQNEAQ (reference sequence). Trimming removed 6 bases at V and 3 bases at J, with 11 bases between. The CDR3 has 13 amino acids. In nucleotides, the CDR3 is TGTGCCAGCAGTTCTACAGGGTACACTGAAGCTTTCTTT. This encodes CASSSTGYTEAFF. The variable domain in full, with the rest retrieved from reference TRBV7-9 and TRBJ1-1, is DTGVSQNPRHKITKRGQNVTFRCDPISEHNRLYWYRQTLGQGPEFLTYFQNEAQLEKSRLLSDRFSAERPKGSFSTLEIQRTEQGDSAMYLCASSSTGYTEAFFGQGTRLTVV.

This clonotype was counted many times. V gene TRBV27 combines with J gene TRBJ1-2; D is unresolved. The CDR3 loop spans 12 amino acids. The V gene lost 8 bases and the J gene lost 8 bases, with 15 bases spanning the gap. Germline V CDR1 and CDR2: MNHEY, SMNVEV (reference sequence). The CDR3 coding sequence is TGTGCCAGCCCCTTTGGGCCTGGGGGCTACACCTTC. Translation: CASPFGPGGYTF.

V usage is TRBV6-1 and J usage is TRBJ2-7; 7 nucleotides match TRBD1. Germline assignment: CDR1 MNHNS and CDR2 SASEGT. V dropped 3 bases and J dropped 3; count of bases not matched to a gene: 11. CDR3 length: 16 amino acids. The CDR3 DNA follows: TGTGCCAGCAGTGACGATTTGGGACAGAGGGGCTACGAGCAGTACTTC. It translates to CASSDDLGQRGYEQYF.

This clonotype was seen at least ten times. This chain links TRBV20-1 with TRBJ2-5; D possibly corresponds to TRBD1 (5 bases). V was pared by 3 bases and J by 5 bases, with 16 bases between. Germline assignment: CDR1 DFQATT and CDR2 SNEGSKA (reference sequence). The CDR3 is made up of 14 amino acids. DNA of the CDR3: TGCAGTGCTAGTCCAGGGTGGCTGCAGGAGACCCAGTACTTC. The encoded protein is CSASPGWLQETQYF.

This clonotype was counted at least ten times. A much larger clone differs by one base, so this may be a read error. The gene calls are TRBV20-1 and TRBJ2-5; tentatively, D is TRBD2 (6 bases). CDR3 length equals 10 residues. From germline, CDR1 is DFQATT and CDR2 SNEGSKA (reference sequence). The CDR3 reads CSASGGTKYF. In DNA form, the CDR3 reads TGCAGTGCTAGTGGGGGGACCAAGTACTTC.

The chain uses TRBV7-8 and TRBJ2-5, with TRBD2 identical over 7 bases. Germline trimming cut 7 bases from V and 14 bases from J; bases unmatched to any gene: 16. CDR1 is SGHVS, CDR2 FQNEAQ, per germline. This CDR3 comprises 13 residues. CDR3 bases: TGTGCCAGCAACTCCCTTCCCTCGGGGGGTAACTACTTC. This codes for CASNSLPSGGNYF.

This clonotype was recorded many times. The CDR3 sequence is CSARGALITEAFF. DNA for the CDR3: TGCAGTGCTAGGGGGGCCTTGATCACTGAAGCTTTCTTT. The chain combines TRBV20-1 with TRBJ1-1, with a tentative D call TRBD1 (6 bases). Trimming removed 3 bases at V and 4 bases at J, with 12 bases between. The germline V gene encodes CDR1 DFQATT and CDR2 SNEGSKA (reference sequence). The CDR3 has 13 amino acids.

Ten or more counts support this clonotype. The chain is built from TRBV28 and TRBJ2-7; 10 nucleotides match TRBD2. V was clipped by 5 bases and J by 9 bases; unmatched bases: 10. This CDR3 is built from 14 residues. CDR1 is MDHEN and CDR2 is SYDVKM in the germline V gene. DNA of the CDR3: TGTGCCAGCAGTCAAAGCGGGGGGGGTAACTTGCAGTACTTC. This encodes CASSQSGGGNLQYF. Full variable domain (rest looked up from reference TRBV28 and TRBJ2-7): DVKVTQSSRYLVKRTGEKVFLECVQDMDHENMFWYRQDPGLGLRLIYFSYDVKMKEKGDIPEGYSVSREKKERFSLILESASTNQTSMYLCASSQSGGGNLQYFGPGTRLTVT.

This clonotype appeared many times. This chain joins TRBV20-1 and TRBJ2-3; D might be TRBD1 or TRBD2, each matching 5 bases. CDR3 length: 13 amino acids. Germline-derived CDR1 and CDR2 are DFQATT and SNEGSKA (reference sequence). V lost 5 bases, J lost 4 bases, and 13 bases lay in between. The chain's CDR3 is CSAGETEPDTQYF. The CDR3 bases are TGCAGTGCTGGGGAGACAGAGCCAGATACGCAGTATTTT.

This clonotype was seen repeatedly, ten times or more. This sequence joins TRBV6-1 and TRBJ1-1, with unresolved D. Looked up from germline, CDR1 is MNHNS and CDR2 is SASEGT. There are 13 residues in the CDR3. Trimming cost V 6 bases and J 2 bases, with 10 bases left between them. This CDR3 is CASRAYHNTEAFF. The CDR3 DNA is TGTGCCAGCAGGGCGTATCATAACACTGAAGCTTTCTTT.

There are a few counts of this clonotype. A much larger clone differs by one base, so this may be a read error. The chain couples TRBV28 to TRBJ1-3; possible D gene TRBD1, 5 bases. CDR1 is MDHEN and CDR2 is SYDVKM in the germline V gene. The CDR3 is 14 amino acids. The CDR3 is CASSSPGAGNTICF. The CDR3 coding sequence is TGTGCCAGCAGTTCTCCTGGGGCTGGAAACACCATATGTTTT. The whole variable domain, filled in from reference TRBV28 and TRBJ1-3, reads DVKVTQSSRYLVKRTGEKVFLECVQDMDHENMFWYRQDPGLGLRLIYFSYDVKMKEKGDIPEGYSVSREKKERFSLILESASTNQTSMYLCASSSPGAGNTICFGEGSWLTVV.

The V call is TRBV27, the J call TRBJ2-5; D is unresolved. The CDR3 consists of 13 residues. Germline V CDR1 and CDR2: MNHEY, SMNVEV (reference sequence). V lost 5 bases to trimming and J lost 2 bases, with 9 bases between them. Here the CDR3 reads CASSPHIQETQYF. In nucleotides, the CDR3 is TGTGCCAGCAGTCCACACATACAAGAGACCCAGTACTTC.

This clonotype was observed at least ten times. The DNA for the CDR3 is TGCGCCAGCAGCCAAGAAGGGACAGGTACTAACTATGGCTACACCTTC. Translating it yields CASSQEGTGTNYGYTF. The gene calls are TRBV4-1 and TRBJ1-2; 8 bases fit TRBD1. Germline CDR1 reads MGHRA; CDR2 reads YSYEKL. V lost 0 bases to trimming and J lost 0 bases; unmatched junction nucleotides: 3. The CDR3 has 16 residues.